This TCR beta chain appears in the sequencing data of a study of T cell repertoires in cytomegalovirus infection (dated by TCRdb to about 2019). For the study in its entirety: Alongside well-studied HLA-B-restricted epitopes, the peptide stimulations were aimed at recently identified HLA-C-restricted CMV epitopes, whose presentation resists viral immunomodulation. Donor HLA type was relevant to the analysis, as public TCR beta signatures indicated carriage of CMV infection together with the matching HLA type. General study outcomes and caveats: In both this cohort and an independent roughly 350-donor cohort, the cumulative frequency of public TCR beta family members distinguished carriers of CMV infection plus the relevant HLA type. In the ex vivo response, HLA-C-restricted CMV-specific TCR beta clonotypes were dominant, and in two of eight donors the single most frequent clonotype came from this HLA-C-restricted group.

According to the study, the label for this sample's treatment or condition signals: in vitro stimulation with specific CMV peptide epitopes to enrich CMV-specific T cells. CDR1 and CDR2 were assigned from the germline V gene as SGHTA and FQGNSA. Counted from cysteine to phenylalanine, this CDR3 has 12 amino acids. Just the 36-base CDR3 DNA is kept, in frame starting at base 1. The V and J ends are trimmed by 5 bases and 11 bases, leaving 15 bases between them. Regarding this clonotype: Its antigen has not been determined. Base qualities are missing; no much larger clone stands one base away.

TCRdb shows the sequencer as Illumina HiSeq 1500. TCRdb passed the public sequencing reads through fastp at Q25 and MiXCR, retaining productive beta sequences. Under each unique CDR3 protein, matching rows form one entry showing the most common genes and DNA. Across this sample there are about 340,000 distinct CDR3 sequences, with 25% to 35% seen only once. The top ten hold 20% of the sample. This receptor was taken from a human donor in good health (CMV status not recorded). Some clones in this sample may be carry-over from other donors' samples. The rearrangement combines TRBV7-2 with TRBJ1-1; the D gene is possibly TRBD1, with 5 bases matching. The sequenced sample was cultured PBMCs, obtained from culture after CMV antigen stimulation. The DNA is TGTGCCAGCAGCCCGGGGACCACTGGGGCTTTCTTT. Its protein product is CASSPGTTGAFF. With all but the CDR3 taken from the reference TRBV7-2 and TRBJ1-1 genes, the full variable domain is: GAGVSQSPSNKVTEKGKDVELRCDPISGHTALYWYRQSLGQGLEFLIYFQGNSAPDKSGLPSDRFSAERTGGSVSTLTIQRTQQEDSAVYLCASSPGTTGAFFGQGTRLTVV.